This TCR beta chain was identified during a study of identical twins. Findings of the study overall: Sequences that were out-of-frame, alpha and twin-shared displayed an excess of low generation probability.

Carrying unique molecular identifiers, the cDNA also gained a universal primer site through template switching. TCRdb used MiXCR to reprocess the 5' RACE reads, holding one entry per CDR3 protein. The profile shows roughly 700,000 distinct CDR3 sequences, 8.5% to 9.5% of them singletons. This CDR3 has 13 amino acids. Germline V gene data show CDR1 as SQVTM and CDR2 as ANQGSEA. The trim removed 2 bases at V and 6 bases at J, leaving 5 bases unmatched. Concerning this clonotype itself: The antigen is not known.

These records were also assigned to another study, of yellow fever vaccine responses in identical twins.

This clonotype originated in a woman in her late teens or twenties in good health. The chain has TRBV29-1 and TRBJ2-3; TRBD2 aligns across 7 bases. Sample: PBMCs. The CDR3 sequence is CSVELREWDTQYF. Here the CDR3 DNA reads TGCAGCGTTGAATTGCGGGAGTGGGATACGCAGTATTTT.